These 10 T cell receptor beta chains originate from one sample sequenced in a study of blood T cell repertoires in COVID-19. Profiling relied on immunoSEQ multiplex PCR, and the TCRdb table lists in-frame clones only, not all of them. The sample shows about 40,000 clones, 80% to 90% of them seen only once. The specimen was peripheral blood. These receptors were collected from a woman in her seventies with acute or convalescent COVID-19.

This clone was detected a few times. V gene TRBV19 combines with J gene TRBJ2-7; D perhaps matches TRBD2 (6 bases). Trimming shortened V by 9 bases and J by 1 base, and 13 bases separated the two germline ends. The CDR3 is 13 amino acids. Per germline, CDR1 LNHDA and CDR2 SQIVND (reference sequence). DNA of the CDR3: TGTGCCAGCCGGGGGAGTCATTCCTACGAGCAGTACGTC. It translates to CASRGSHSYEQYV.

J is TRBJ2-5 and V is TRBV2; no clear D. Germline-derived CDR1 and CDR2 are SNHLY and FYNNEI. This CDR3 spans 11 amino acids. V was clipped by 7 bases and J by 1 base, with 4 bases between them. The CDR3 region has the DNA TGTGCCAGCACCAGCCAAGAGACCCAGTACTTC. It yields the protein CASTSQETQYF.

This clone was counted only a few times. The chain recombines TRBV4-3 with TRBJ2-2; perhaps TRBD2 as D (5 bases). Germline V CDR1 and CDR2: LGHNA, YSLEER. V gave up 9 bases and J gave up 5 bases, with 19 bases separating them. The CDR3 covers 15 residues. The DNA of the CDR3 is TGCGCCAGTACCCCGGACTCAAGAAGGACCGGGGAGCTGTTTTTT. Protein sequence: CASTPDSRRTGELFF.

This clone was seen a single time. This sequence joins TRBV19 and TRBJ2-1, with 9 positions matching TRBD2. Unmatched junction bases numbered 16, after V lost 4 bases and J lost 0 bases. The germline V gene encodes CDR1 LNHDA and CDR2 SQIVND (reference sequence). The CDR3 spans 20 residues. The DNA for the CDR3 is TGTGCCAGTAGTAAAACTCAAGTAGCGGGAGTTTCTAACTCCTACAATGAGCAGTTCTTC. Translating it yields CASSKTQVAGVSNSYNEQFF.

The chain is built from TRBV7-8 and TRBJ1-1, with D unclear. This CDR3 has 15 residues. Germline V gene lookup returns CDR1 SGHVS and CDR2 FQNEAQ. The germline V and J ends were trimmed by 0 bases and 2 bases, with 10 bases remaining between them. The CDR3 coding sequence is TGTGCCAGCAGCTTAGCGTTGAGGGCAAACACTGAAGCTTTCTTT. Translating it yields CASSLALRANTEAFF. Using reference TRBV7-8 and TRBJ1-1 for the parts outside the CDR3, the full variable domain is GAGVSQSPRYKVAKRGQDVALRCDPISGHVSLFWYQQALGQGPEFLTYFQNEAQLDKSGLPSDRFFAERPEGSVSTLKIQRTQQEDSAVYLCASSLALRANTEAFFGQGTRLTVV.

This chain's CDR3 is CASSIRGQSNQPQHF. The CDR3 nucleotides read TGTGCCAGTAGTATCAGGGGGCAAAGCAATCAGCCCCAGCATTTT. The rearrangement links TRBV19 to TRBJ1-5; 8 positions match TRBD1. V lost 3 bases and J lost 1; bases outside the gene matches: 2. The CDR3 extends over 15 amino acids. Germline assignment: CDR1 LNHDA and CDR2 SQIVND (reference sequence).

The chain employs TRBV6-5 and TRBJ1-6; D gene unclear. Germline CDR1 MNHEY, CDR2 SVGAGI. The CDR3 covers 13 residues. Trimming pared 2 bases from V and 6 bases from J, leaving 5 bases between. This chain's CDR3 is CASSYRSNSPLHF. DNA for the CDR3: TGTGCCAGCAGTTACCGGAGTAATTCACCCCTCCACTTT.

The chain joins TRBV5-1 to TRBJ2-3; 11 bases map to TRBD2. V was pared by 4 bases and J by 5 bases, with 3 bases of the junction left unmatched. Germline CDR1 reads SGHRS; CDR2 reads YFSETQ. The CDR3 has 14 amino acids. The CDR3 sequence: CASSRTSGQDTQYF. CDR3 nucleotide sequence: TGCGCCAGCAGCCGGACTAGCGGGCAAGATACGCAGTATTTT. The full variable domain, rest sourced from reference TRBV5-1 and TRBJ2-3, is KAGVTQTPRYLIKTRGQQVTLSCSPISGHRSVSWYQQTPGQGLQFLFEYFSETQRNKGNFPGRFSGRQFSNSRSEMNVSTLELGDSALYLCASSRTSGQDTQYFGPGTRLTVL.

This clone has more than one count but fewer than ten. This sequence joins TRBV7-9 and TRBJ2-5; 7 nucleotides align to TRBD1. The CDR3 runs 15 residues. J lost 1 base, V lost 4 bases, and 6 bases had no gene match. Germline assignment: CDR1 SEHNR and CDR2 FQNEAQ (reference sequence). CDR3 amino acids: CASSSHGQAQETQYF. The CDR3 coding sequence is TGTGCCAGCAGCTCCCATGGACAGGCCCAAGAGACCCAGTACTTC. Filled out from reference TRBV7-9 and TRBJ2-5, the complete variable domain reads DTGVSQNPRHKITKRGQNVTFRCDPISEHNRLYWYRQTLGQGPEFLTYFQNEAQLEKSRLLSDRFSAERPKGSFSTLEIQRTEQGDSAMYLCASSSHGQAQETQYFGPGTRLLVL.

The chain combines TRBV28 with TRBJ1-4; 9 nucleotides align to TRBD1. CDR3 length: 14 residues. J lost 8 bases, V lost 8 bases, and 9 bases had no gene match. In germline, CDR1 is MDHEN, CDR2 SYDVKM. CDR3 nucleotide sequence: TGTGCCAGCGGACCGGGACAGGGTAGAGAAAAACTGTTTTTT. Encoded protein: CASGPGQGREKLFF.